The text below deals with one TCR beta chain. Antigen: not known. This sample is drawn from a study of OX40 agonist ivuxolimab in advanced cancers. As for the study in general: Every patient in dose escalation had hepatocellular carcinoma, melanoma, renal cell or head and neck cancer. Findings and limits, study-wide: Both CD4+ and CD8+ T cell populations in blood had undergone clonal expansion by week 6 at 0.1 to 3.0 mg/kg.

Assay: immunoSEQ multiplex PCR; the TCRdb copy retains only in-frame clones and omits some. The sample has 54,000 or so clones, about 80% seen once. The source is an adult with an advanced solid tumor such as melanoma, head and neck, liver or kidney cancer. Sequenced material: CD4+ or CD8+ T cells sorted from blood, taken in a trial of the OX40 agonist ivuxolimab.

DNA of the CDR3: TGTGCCAGCAGCTTAGTGTATTTTTACTATGGCTACACCTTC. It specifies CASSLVYFYYGYTF. The V gene is TRBV13, the J gene TRBJ1-2; D remains ambiguous. Germline V gives CDR1 PRHDT, CDR2 FYEKMQ (reference sequence). Trimming removed 1 base at V and 3 bases at J, with 9 bases between. This CDR3 is 14 amino acids long.